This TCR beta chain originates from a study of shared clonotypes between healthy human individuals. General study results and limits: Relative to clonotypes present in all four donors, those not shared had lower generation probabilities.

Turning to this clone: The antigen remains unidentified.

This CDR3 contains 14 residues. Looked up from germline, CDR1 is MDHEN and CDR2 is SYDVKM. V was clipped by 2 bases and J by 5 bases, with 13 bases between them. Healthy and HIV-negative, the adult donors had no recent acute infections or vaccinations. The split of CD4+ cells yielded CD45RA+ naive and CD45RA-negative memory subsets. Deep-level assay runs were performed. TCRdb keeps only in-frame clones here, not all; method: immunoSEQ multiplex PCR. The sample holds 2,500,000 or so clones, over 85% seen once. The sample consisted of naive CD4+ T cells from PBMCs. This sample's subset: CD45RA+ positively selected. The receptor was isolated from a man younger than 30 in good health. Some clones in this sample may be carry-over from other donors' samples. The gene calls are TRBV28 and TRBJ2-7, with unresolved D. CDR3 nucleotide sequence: TGTGCCAGCAGTTTACGTTCTTTGAGGAACGAGCAGTACTTC. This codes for CASSLRSLRNEQYF.